This entry lists 8 T cell receptor beta chains sequenced from one sample in a study of T cell clones after liver transplantation. Sequenced by immunoSEQ multiplex PCR; TCRdb stores in-frame clones only, minus some. The sample contains more than 75,000 clones, around four fifths of which appear only once. Sequenced material: CD4+ T cells from blood, taken 45 to 47 months after liver transplant. These receptors were obtained from a human patient who received a liver transplant. A subset of T cells may come from the graft donor.

The V and J genes are TRBV4-3 and TRBJ1-3; D is unclear. In germline, CDR1 is LGHNA, CDR2 YSLEER. This CDR3 is built from 16 residues. V gave up 2 bases and J gave up 0 bases, with 11 bases separating them. CDR3 loop: CASSQRWRDSGNTIYF. The CDR3 DNA follows: TGCGCCAGCAGCCAACGGTGGAGGGACTCTGGAAACACCATATATTTT.

The chain couples TRBV5-1 to TRBJ2-3, with D possibly matching TRBD2 (5 bases). The CDR3 length is 13 residues. Germline-derived CDR1 and CDR2 are SGHRS and YFSETQ. The ends were cut back, 0 bases at V and 7 bases at J, with 9 bases in the middle. In DNA form, the CDR3 reads TGCGCCAGCAGCTTGGAAGGAGGTCATACGCAGTATTTT. Translated, it gives CASSLEGGHTQYF.

This clone has just one count. The chain employs TRBV18 and TRBJ2-7, with D possibly being TRBD1 or TRBD2 (6 bases each). This CDR3 has 15 residues. CDR1 is KGHSH, CDR2 LQKENI, per germline. Trimming cost V 1 base and J 4 bases, with 14 bases left between them. CDR3: CASSPLRGEIYEQYF. The CDR3, as DNA: TGTGCCAGCTCACCACTAAGGGGGGAGATATACGAGCAGTACTTC.

This clone was seen once. The rearrangement joins TRBV30 to TRBJ2-1; no firm D call. CDR3 length: 15 residues. V lost 2 bases, J lost 1 base, and 12 bases lay in between. Germline CDR1 reads GTSNPN; CDR2 reads SVGIG (reference sequence). The CDR3 protein is CAWSKGLLSYNEQFF. In DNA, the CDR3 is TGTGCCTGGAGTAAGGGCCTCTTGTCCTACAATGAGCAGTTCTTC.

This clone was observed once. CDR3: CASSYPMETQYF. The DNA for the CDR3 is TGTGCCAGCTCATACCCCATGGAGACCCAGTACTTC. The chain has TRBV18 and TRBJ2-5; D gene unclear. The CDR3 is made up of 12 amino acids. Per the germline V gene, CDR1 is KGHSH and CDR2 is LQKENI. Between the trimmed V and J ends, which lost 5 bases and 5 bases, there was a span of 9 bases.

This clone occurred many times. The chain recombines TRBV7-9 with TRBJ1-1, with D unclear. V was clipped by 1 base and J by 1 base, with 4 bases between them. Looked up from germline, CDR1 is SEHNR and CDR2 is FQNEAQ (reference sequence). CDR3 length equals 13 residues. CDR3 DNA: TGTGCCAGCAGCTTAGACAAGAACACTGAAGCTTTCTTT. It yields the protein CASSLDKNTEAFF.

The chain recombines TRBV6-6 with TRBJ1-5, with unresolved D. Germline V gene data show CDR1 as MNHNY and CDR2 as SVGAGI (reference sequence). Trimming took off 6 bases at V and 2 bases at J, with 17 bases between the two ends. This CDR3 region has 16 residues. The CDR3 bases are TGTGCCAGCAGACCCGGACCGAGTGGTGGCAATCAGCCCCAGCATTTT. Its protein product is CASRPGPSGGNQPQHF.

This clone is a singleton in its sample. The chain uses TRBV9 and TRBJ2-3, with D unclear. V was cut by 3 bases and J by 1 base, with 6 bases left in between. Germline V gene lookup returns CDR1 SGDLS and CDR2 YYNGEE. CDR3 length: 13 residues. CDR3 residues: CASSGTGTDTQYF. The CDR3 DNA sequence: TGTGCCAGCAGCGGCACAGGCACAGATACGCAGTATTTT.